These T cell receptor beta chains were read from a single sample in a study of graft-versus-host responses after intestinal transplantation. The repertoire was sequenced with immunoSEQ multiplex PCR; TCRdb's copy has only in-frame clones and lacks some. The data show around 96,000 clones, about 93% seen once. The sequencing here drew on PBMCs, taken roughly 410 days after intestinal transplant. These receptors originate from a human patient who received an intestinal transplant, so some T cells may come from the graft donor. CDR3s include the opening cysteine and the closing phenylalanine or tryptophan. The order of the fields is CDR3 length, J gene, D gene, V gene, CDR3 protein, CDR3 DNA. D genes are given only for firm matches.

15,TRBJ1-5,NA,TRBV27,CASSFSEYSNQPQHF,TGTGCCAGCAGTTTCTCAGAATATAGCAATCAGCCCCAGCATTTT
14,TRBJ1-1,NA,TRBV29-1,CSVEGRLMNTEAFF,TGCAGCGTTGAAGGCAGGCTCATGAACACTGAAGCTTTCTTT
13,TRBJ2-7,NA,TRBV10-3,CAISPGTLGEQYF,TGTGCCATCAGTCCCGGGACCCTGGGGGAGCAGTACTTC
14,TRBJ2-7,NA,TRBV29-1,CSVEWGDSDYEQYF,TGCAGCGTTGAATGGGGGGACAGTGACTACGAGCAGTACTTC
14,TRBJ2-3,TRBD1,TRBV6-4,CASSDDRGADTQYF,TGTGCCAGCAGTGACGACAGGGGAGCAGATACGCAGTATTTT
13,TRBJ2-3,NA,TRBV11-2,CASSPGFGSPQYF,TGTGCCAGCAGCCCGGGTTTTGGGTCGCCGCAGTATTTT
14,TRBJ1-6,TRBD1,TRBV13,CASSLGGQSSPLHF,TGTGCCAGCAGCTTAGGGGGACAGTCTTCACCCCTCCACTTT
14,TRBJ1-1,NA,TRBV7-2,CASSLEGSNTEAFF,TGTGCCAGCAGCTTAGAAGGGTCGAACACTGAAGCTTTCTTT
14,TRBJ2-4,NA,TRBV6-5,CASSPGDNKNIQYF,TGTGCCAGCAGCCCCGGGGATAACAAAAACATTCAGTACTTC
11,TRBJ1-2,NA,TRBV7-6,CAPTRTYGYTF,TGTGCCCCCACCCGGACCTATGGCTACACCTTC
12,TRBJ2-1,NA,TRBV7-6,CASGGSYNEQFF,TGTGCCAGCGGTGGGAGCTACAATGAGCAGTTCTTC
14,TRBJ2-7,NA,TRBV4-1,CASSQGSGAYEQYF,TGCGCCAGCAGCCAAGGTTCAGGGGCCTACGAGCAGTACTTC
14,TRBJ1-5,NA,TRBV12-5,CASGLEWAHQPQHF,TGTGCTAGTGGTTTGGAGTGGGCCCATCAGCCCCAGCATTTT